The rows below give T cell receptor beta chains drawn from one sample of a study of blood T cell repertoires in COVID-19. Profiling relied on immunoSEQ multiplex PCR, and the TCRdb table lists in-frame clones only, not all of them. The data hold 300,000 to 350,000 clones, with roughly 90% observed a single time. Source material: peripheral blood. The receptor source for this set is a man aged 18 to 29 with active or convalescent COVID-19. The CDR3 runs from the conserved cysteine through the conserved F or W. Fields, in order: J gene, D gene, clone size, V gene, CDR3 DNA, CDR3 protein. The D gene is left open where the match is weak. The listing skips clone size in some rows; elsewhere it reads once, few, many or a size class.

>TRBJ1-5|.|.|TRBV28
TGTGCCAGCAGTTTGGCGGATCGATGGTTAGATCAGCCCCAGCATTTT
CASSLADRWLDQPQHF
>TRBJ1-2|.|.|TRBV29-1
TGCAGCGTTGAAGTGATCTACAGAATGGATGGCTACACCTTC
CSVEVIYRMDGYTF
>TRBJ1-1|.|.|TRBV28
TGTGCCAGCAGTTCCGGGGACACTGAAGCTTTCTTT
CASSSGDTEAFF
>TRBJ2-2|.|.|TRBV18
TGTGCCAGCTCACCCAGGAAACCCGGGGAGCTGTTTTTT
CASSPRKPGELFF
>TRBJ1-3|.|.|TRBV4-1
TGCGCCAGCAGCCTACAGGTCCTCGGACAGCACAATTTAGTTGCCGGAAACACCATATATTTT
CASSLQVLGQHNLVAGNTIYF
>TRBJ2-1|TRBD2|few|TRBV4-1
TGCGCCAGCAGCCAAGCGATCATAGCGGGGGCCGGCGGTGAGCAGTTCTTC
CASSQAIIAGAGGEQFF
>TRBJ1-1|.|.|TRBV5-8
TGTGCCAGCAGCTTGTTGGGAGAGACTGAAGCTTTCTTT
CASSLLGETEAFF
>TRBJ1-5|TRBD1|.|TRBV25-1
TGTGCCAGCAGCGGGACAGGCAATCAGCCCCAGCATTTT
CASSGTGNQPQHF
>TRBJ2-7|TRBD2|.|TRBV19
TGTGCCAGTAGTCGCGGGCGGGGGGGCGGTTACGAGCAGTACTTC
CASSRGRGGGYEQYF
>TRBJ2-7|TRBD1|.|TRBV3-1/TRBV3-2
TGTGCCAGCAGCCAATCGGACAGGGGAGGCTACGAGCAGTACTTC
CASSQSDRGGYEQYF
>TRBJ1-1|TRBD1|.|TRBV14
TGTGCCAGCAGCCCCCGGGACAGGGGGAACACTGAAGCTTTCTTT
CASSPRDRGNTEAFF